This TCR beta chain was recorded in a study of shared clonotypes between healthy human individuals. Across the study: Plates per donor: three CD4 naive, three CD4 memory, two CD8 naive, one CD8 memory. Study-wide points: Depth of sequencing was expected to influence donor clonotype sharing.

This clone came up once. As yet, its antigen is unknown. Deep-level running was used for the assay. The repertoire was sequenced with immunoSEQ multiplex PCR; TCRdb's copy has only in-frame clones and lacks some. The sample comprises 2 million to 2.5 million clones, roughly 93% of which are singletons, and about 0.34% rests with the top ten. This CDR3 comprises 12 residues. Germline V CDR1 and CDR2: SGDLS, YYNGEE. With V trimmed by 10 bases and J by 6 bases, 9 bases remained unmatched. Sequenced: naive CD4+ T cells from PBMCs. Subset of the sample: CD45RA+ positively selected. The TCR sequence derives from a man younger than 35 in good health. Some clones in this sample may be carry-over from other donors' samples. The chain links TRBV9 to TRBJ1-2; TRBD1 matches 7 bases. CDR3 DNA: TGTGCCTGCACAGGGGTAGATAATGGCTACACCTTC. This encodes CACTGVDNGYTF.